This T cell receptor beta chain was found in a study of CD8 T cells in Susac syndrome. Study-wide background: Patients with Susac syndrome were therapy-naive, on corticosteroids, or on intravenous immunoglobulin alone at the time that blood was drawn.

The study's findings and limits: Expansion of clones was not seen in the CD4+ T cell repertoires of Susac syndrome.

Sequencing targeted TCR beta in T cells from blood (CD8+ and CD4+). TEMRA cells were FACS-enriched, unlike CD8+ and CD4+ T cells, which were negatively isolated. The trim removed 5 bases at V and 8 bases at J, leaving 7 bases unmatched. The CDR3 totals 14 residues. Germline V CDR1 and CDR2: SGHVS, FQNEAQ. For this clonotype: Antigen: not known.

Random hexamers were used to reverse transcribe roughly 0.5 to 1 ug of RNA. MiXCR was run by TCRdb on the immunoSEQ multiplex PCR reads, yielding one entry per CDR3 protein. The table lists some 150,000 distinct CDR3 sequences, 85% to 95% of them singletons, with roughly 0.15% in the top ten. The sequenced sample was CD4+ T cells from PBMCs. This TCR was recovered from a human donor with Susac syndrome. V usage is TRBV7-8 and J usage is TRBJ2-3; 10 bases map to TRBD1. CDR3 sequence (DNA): TGTGCCAGCAGCCTGGACAGGGGGAAGGGTACGCAGTATTTT. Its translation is CASSLDRGKGTQYF.